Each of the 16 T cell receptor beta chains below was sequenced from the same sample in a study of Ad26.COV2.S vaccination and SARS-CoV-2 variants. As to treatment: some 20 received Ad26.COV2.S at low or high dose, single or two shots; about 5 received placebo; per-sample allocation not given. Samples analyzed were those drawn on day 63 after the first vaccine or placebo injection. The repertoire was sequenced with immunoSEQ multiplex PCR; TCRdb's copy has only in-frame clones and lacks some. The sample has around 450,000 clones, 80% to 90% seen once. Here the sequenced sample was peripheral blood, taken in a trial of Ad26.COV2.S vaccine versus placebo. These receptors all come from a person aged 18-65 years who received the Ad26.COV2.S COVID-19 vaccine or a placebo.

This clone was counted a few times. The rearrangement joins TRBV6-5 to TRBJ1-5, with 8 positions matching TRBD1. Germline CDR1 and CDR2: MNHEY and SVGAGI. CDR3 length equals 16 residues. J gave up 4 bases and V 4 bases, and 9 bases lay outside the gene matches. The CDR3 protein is CASSSGGASRNQPQHF. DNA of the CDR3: TGTGCCAGCAGTTCAGGGGGCGCGAGCCGTAATCAGCCCCAGCATTTT.

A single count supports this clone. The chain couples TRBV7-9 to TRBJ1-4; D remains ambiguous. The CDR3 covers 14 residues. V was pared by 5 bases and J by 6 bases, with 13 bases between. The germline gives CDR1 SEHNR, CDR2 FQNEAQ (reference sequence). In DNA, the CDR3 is TGTGCCAGCAGCCCGGGGAGGGCGGATGAAAAACTGTTTTTT. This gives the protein CASSPGRADEKLFF.

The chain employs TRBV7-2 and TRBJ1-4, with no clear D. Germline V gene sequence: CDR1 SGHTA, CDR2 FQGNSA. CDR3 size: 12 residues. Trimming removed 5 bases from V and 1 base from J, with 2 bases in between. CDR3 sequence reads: CASSRTNEKLFF. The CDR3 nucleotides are TGTGCCAGCAGCCGAACTAATGAAAAACTGTTTTTT.

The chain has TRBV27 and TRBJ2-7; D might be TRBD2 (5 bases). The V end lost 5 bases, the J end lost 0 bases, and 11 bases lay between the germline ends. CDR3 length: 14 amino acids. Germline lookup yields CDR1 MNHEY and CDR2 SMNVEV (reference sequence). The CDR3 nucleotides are TGTGCCAGCAGTCTTGGAGCGGACTCCTACGAGCAGTACTTC. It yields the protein CASSLGADSYEQYF.

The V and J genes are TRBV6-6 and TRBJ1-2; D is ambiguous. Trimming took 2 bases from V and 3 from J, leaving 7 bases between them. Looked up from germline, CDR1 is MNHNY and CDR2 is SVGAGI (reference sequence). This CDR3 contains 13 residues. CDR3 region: CASSYRQDYGYTF. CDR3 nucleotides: TGTGCCAGCAGTTACAGGCAGGACTATGGCTACACCTTC.

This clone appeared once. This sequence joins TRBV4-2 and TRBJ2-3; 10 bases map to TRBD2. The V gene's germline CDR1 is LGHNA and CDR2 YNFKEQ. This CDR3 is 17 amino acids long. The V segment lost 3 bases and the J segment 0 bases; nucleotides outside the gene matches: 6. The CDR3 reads CASSHVLAGPSTDTQYF. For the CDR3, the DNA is TGTGCCAGCAGCCACGTACTAGCGGGGCCCAGCACAGATACGCAGTATTTT.

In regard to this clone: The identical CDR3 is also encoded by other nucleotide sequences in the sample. The CDR3 DNA sequence: TGCGCCAGCAGCTTGGGCGGGGGGACAAACAATGAGCAGTTCTTC. Residues: CASSLGGGTNNEQFF. The rearrangement links TRBV5-1 to TRBJ2-1; 8 positions match TRBD2. The CDR3 is 15 amino acids. From germline, CDR1 is SGHRS and CDR2 YFSETQ. V was pared by 0 bases and J by 5 bases, with 4 bases of the junction left unmatched. The complete variable domain, with remaining parts taken from reference TRBV5-1 and TRBJ2-1, reads KAGVTQTPRYLIKTRGQQVTLSCSPISGHRSVSWYQQTPGQGLQFLFEYFSETQRNKGNFPGRFSGRQFSNSRSEMNVSTLELGDSALYLCASSLGGGTNNEQFFGPGTRLTVL.

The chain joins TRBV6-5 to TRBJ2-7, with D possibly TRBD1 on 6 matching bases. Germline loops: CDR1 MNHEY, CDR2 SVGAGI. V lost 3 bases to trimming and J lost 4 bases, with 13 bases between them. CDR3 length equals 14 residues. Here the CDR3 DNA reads TGTGCCAGCAGTTATGGGGGCTCGGGTTACGAGCAGTACTTC. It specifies CASSYGGSGYEQYF.

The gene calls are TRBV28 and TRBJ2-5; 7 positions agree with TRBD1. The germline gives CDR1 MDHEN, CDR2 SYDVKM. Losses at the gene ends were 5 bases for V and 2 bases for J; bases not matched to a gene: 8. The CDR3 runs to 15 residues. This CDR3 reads CASSPRDRVQETQYF. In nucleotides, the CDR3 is TGTGCCAGCAGTCCCCGTGACAGGGTTCAAGAGACCCAGTACTTC.

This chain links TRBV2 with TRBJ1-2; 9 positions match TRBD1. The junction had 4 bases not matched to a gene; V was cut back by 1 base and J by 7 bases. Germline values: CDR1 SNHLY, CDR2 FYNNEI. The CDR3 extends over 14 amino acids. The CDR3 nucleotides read TGTGCCAGCAGTGAAGGGACAGGGGTGGGTGGCTACACCTTC. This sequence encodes CASSEGTGVGGYTF.

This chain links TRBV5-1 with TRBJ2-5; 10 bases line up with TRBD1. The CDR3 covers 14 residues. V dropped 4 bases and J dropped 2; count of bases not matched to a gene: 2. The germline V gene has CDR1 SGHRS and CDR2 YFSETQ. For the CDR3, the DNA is TGCGCCAGCAGCATGGGACAGGGGCAAGAGACCCAGTACTTC. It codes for CASSMGQGQETQYF.

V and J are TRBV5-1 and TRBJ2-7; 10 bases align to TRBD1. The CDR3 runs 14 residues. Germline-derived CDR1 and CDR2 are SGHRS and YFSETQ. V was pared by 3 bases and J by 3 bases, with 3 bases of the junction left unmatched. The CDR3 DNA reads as TGCGCCAGCAGCTGGGGGACAGGGGACTACGAGCAGTACTTC. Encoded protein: CASSWGTGDYEQYF.

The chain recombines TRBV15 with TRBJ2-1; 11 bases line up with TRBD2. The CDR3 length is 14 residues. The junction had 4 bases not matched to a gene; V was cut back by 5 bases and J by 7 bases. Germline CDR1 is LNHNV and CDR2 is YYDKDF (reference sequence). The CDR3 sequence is CATSGTSGSNEQFF. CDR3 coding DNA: TGTGCCACCAGCGGGACTAGCGGTAGTAATGAGCAGTTCTTC.

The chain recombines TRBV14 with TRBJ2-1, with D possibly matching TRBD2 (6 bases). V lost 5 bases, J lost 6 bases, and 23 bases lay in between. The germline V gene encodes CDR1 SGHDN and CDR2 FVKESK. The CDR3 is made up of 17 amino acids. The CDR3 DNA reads TGTGCCAGCAGCTACTCCTTAGGGGAGGATCCTCCCAATGAGCAGTTCTTC. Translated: CASSYSLGEDPPNEQFF.

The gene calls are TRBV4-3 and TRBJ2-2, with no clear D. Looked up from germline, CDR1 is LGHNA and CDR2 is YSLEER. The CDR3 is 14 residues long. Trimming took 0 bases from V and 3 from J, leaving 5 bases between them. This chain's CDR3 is CASSQDPYTGELFF. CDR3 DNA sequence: TGCGCCAGCAGCCAAGACCCATACACCGGGGAGCTGTTTTTT.

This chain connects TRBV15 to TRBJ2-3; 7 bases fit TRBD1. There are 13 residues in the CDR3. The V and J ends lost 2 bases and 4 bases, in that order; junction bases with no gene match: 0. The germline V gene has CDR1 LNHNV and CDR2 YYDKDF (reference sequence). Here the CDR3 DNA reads TGTGCCACCAGCAGAAGGGGGCCAGATACGCAGTATTTT. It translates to CATSRRGPDTQYF.